The 10 T cell receptor beta chains given below trace back to one sample, sequenced in a study of cytomegalovirus exposure and HLA in healthy donors. The primer mix had 60 Vbeta and 13 Jbeta primers. Using immunoSEQ multiplex PCR, the repertoire was profiled, and TCRdb retains in-frame clones only, with some absent. The table lists around 59,000 clones, about four fifths of them singletons. The source material was PBMCs. Every receptor here comes from a woman aged 40 to 55 in good health and CMV-seronegative.

This sequence joins TRBV10-3 and TRBJ2-1; 11 bases line up with TRBD2. This CDR3 is 18 amino acids long. The germline CDR1 and CDR2 sequences are ENHRY and SYGVKD. V trimming: 2 bases; J trimming: 5 bases; junction bases outside the gene matches: 11. This CDR3 is CAISEMSSGRSRDNEQFF. CDR3 nucleotides: TGTGCCATCAGTGAGATGTCTAGCGGGAGGAGTAGGGACAATGAGCAGTTCTTC.

The CDR3 here is CASSQLLAGGIYNEQFF. The CDR3, as DNA: TGCGCCAGCAGCCAGTTACTAGCGGGAGGTATCTACAATGAGCAGTTCTTC. J is TRBJ2-1 and V is TRBV4-3, with 12 bases fitting TRBD2. This CDR3 contains 17 residues. Germline V gene data show CDR1 as LGHNA and CDR2 as YSLEER. V trimming: 3 bases; J trimming: 3 bases; junction bases outside the gene matches: 6.

The rearrangement uses TRBV9 and TRBJ2-1, with D unresolved. Germline V CDR1 and CDR2: SGDLS, YYNGEE. Between the trimmed V and J ends, which lost 4 bases and 9 bases, there was a span of 11 bases. There are 12 residues in the CDR3. The CDR3 DNA is TGTGCCAGCAGCACCAACTCGGGTGAGCAGTTCTTC. This gives the protein CASSTNSGEQFF.

V usage is TRBV4-1 and J usage is TRBJ2-7; 7 bases fit TRBD2. The junction had 7 bases not matched to a gene; V was cut back by 0 bases and J by 2 bases. The CDR3 is 16 residues long. CDR1 is MGHRA and CDR2 is YSYEKL in the germline V gene. CDR3: CASSQEGGVIPYEQYF. CDR3 nucleotides: TGCGCCAGCAGCCAAGAGGGGGGGGTTATCCCCTACGAGCAGTACTTC.

This clone occurred a few times. The chain is built from TRBV7-9 and TRBJ2-7; TRBD2 aligns across 12 bases. After removal of 3 bases from V and 2 bases from J, the junction contained 2 bases not matched to a gene. Germline CDR1 reads SEHNR; CDR2 reads FQNEAQ (reference sequence). This CDR3 is 15 amino acids long. The CDR3 loop is CASSFTSGRTYEQYF. The CDR3 bases are TGTGCCAGCAGCTTTACTAGCGGGAGGACCTACGAGCAGTACTTC.

V gene TRBV9 combines with J gene TRBJ2-5; D unresolved. This CDR3 contains 14 residues. Germline V CDR1 and CDR2: SGDLS, YYNGEE. Trimming cost V 3 bases and J 2 bases, with 11 bases left between them. The CDR3 sequence: CASSANSWQETQYF. The CDR3 coding sequence is TGTGCCAGCAGCGCTAACAGCTGGCAAGAGACCCAGTACTTC. Full variable domain (remainder filled in from reference TRBV9 and TRBJ2-5): DSGVTQTPKHLITATGQRVTLRCSPRSGDLSVYWYQQSLDQGLQFLIQYYNGEERAKGNILERFSAQQFPDLHSELNLSSLELGDSALYFCASSANSWQETQYFGPGTRLLVL.

The rearrangement links TRBV9 to TRBJ2-6; 10 bases align to TRBD1. The CDR3 contains 18 residues. In germline, CDR1 is SGDLS, CDR2 YYNGEE. The J segment lost 1 base and the V segment lost 3 bases, leaving 7 bases of the junction unmatched. CDR3 in DNA: TGTGCCAGCAGCGACCCGGGACAGGGGATGTCTGGGGCCAACGTCCTGACTTTC. Protein: CASSDPGQGMSGANVLTF.

V is TRBV27 and J is TRBJ2-3; 7 bases are shared with TRBD2. V lost 7 bases and J lost 6; bases outside the gene matches: 10. Germline CDR1 MNHEY, CDR2 SMNVEV (reference sequence). CDR3 length equals 14 residues. The CDR3, as DNA: TGTGCCAGCATGGAACTAGCGAGGTCGGATACGCAGTATTTT. This encodes CASMELARSDTQYF.

The genes are TRBV11-2 and TRBJ2-4; D gene uncertain. CDR3 size: 14 residues. V lost 0 bases and J 9 bases, leaving 12 bases between the germline ends. The V gene's germline CDR1 is SGHAT and CDR2 FQNNGV. DNA for the CDR3: TGTGCCAGCAGCTTAGATCAAGGAGTTGTCATTCAGTACTTC. Its translation: CASSLDQGVVIQYF.

The chain has TRBV7-2 and TRBJ2-3; D may be TRBD2 (6 bases). Germline CDR1 SGHTA, CDR2 FQGNSA. The germline V and J ends were trimmed by 3 bases and 3 bases, with 10 bases remaining between them. This CDR3 spans 14 amino acids. CDR3 DNA sequence: TGTGCCAGCAGCTTGATCGGGAGAACAGATACGCAGTATTTT. Protein product: CASSLIGRTDTQYF.